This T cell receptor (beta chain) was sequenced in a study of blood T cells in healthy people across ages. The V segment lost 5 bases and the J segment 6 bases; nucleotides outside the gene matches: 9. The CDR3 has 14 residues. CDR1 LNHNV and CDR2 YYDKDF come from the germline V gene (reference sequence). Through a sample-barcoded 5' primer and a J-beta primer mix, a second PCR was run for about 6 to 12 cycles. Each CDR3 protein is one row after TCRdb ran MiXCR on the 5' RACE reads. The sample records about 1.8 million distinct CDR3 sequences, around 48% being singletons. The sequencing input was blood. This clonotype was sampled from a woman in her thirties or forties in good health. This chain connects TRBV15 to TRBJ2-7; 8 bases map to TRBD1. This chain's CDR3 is CATSARTGRIEQYF. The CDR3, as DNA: TGTGCCACCAGCGCCCGGACAGGGAGGATCGAGCAGTACTTC. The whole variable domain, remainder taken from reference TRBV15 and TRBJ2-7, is DAMVIQNPRYQVTQFGKPVTLSCSQTLNHNVMYWYQQKSSQAPKLLFHYYDKDFNNEADTPDNFQSRRPNTSFCFLDIRSPGLGDTAMYLCATSARTGRIEQYFGPGTRLTVT.